This T cell receptor (beta chain) was sequenced during a study of T cells after yellow fever vaccination (dated by TCRdb to the late 2010s). For the wider study: The SMART-Seq v4 Ultra Low Input RNA kit was used to prepare libraries from fractions with low cell numbers. Two healthy male donors, one aged 18 to 29 and one aged 30 to 40 years, were included in the cohort. To track T-cell clones before and after primary and booster YFV17D yellow fever vaccination, bulk TCR alpha and beta repertoires were sequenced longitudinally. Blood was collected at multiple timepoints before and after primary and secondary immunization, and bulk PBMC replicates and cell subsets were isolated. Results and caveats for the whole study, not just this receptor: The secondary T-cell response was weaker than the primary response but faster, peaking on day 5 instead of day 15. After the booster, most of the clones that had expanded following primary vaccination were detected again (approximately 95% of CD4 and around 88% of CD8), which suggests that memory was broadly maintained. Only a couple of donors were included in the study, so the extent to which the findings can be generalized is limited. A small share of clonotypes occurred in both CD4 and CD8 compartments, likely arising from convergent recombination. Computational filtering was required because FACS-sorted repertoires could contain abundant contaminating clonotypes from the bulk population.

Measured from the cysteine to the phenylalanine, the CDR3 is 13 residues long. Only CDR3 DNA remains: 39 bases, in frame from the first base. Via the germline V gene (reference sequence), CDR1 is DFQATT and CDR2 SNEGSKA. Relative to germline, V is 4 bases shorter and J is 6 bases shorter, with 12 bases between their ends. TCR cDNA was synthesized by 5'RACE template switching, through which a universal primer site and unique molecular identifiers were introduced. Priming for cDNA synthesis came from both the TCR alpha and TCR beta constant segments. Library amplification used two PCR steps, and the second PCR step added sample barcodes and sequencing adapters. Sequencing of the libraries was done on either Illumina HiSeq 2500 (2x100 bp) or NovaSeq (2x150 bp). The authors' analysis ran thus. MIGEC handled demultiplexing of reads and collapsing into UMI consensus sequences, while MiXCR performed V(D)J alignment. Vaccine-responding clonotypes were identified with edgeR using replicate PBMC samples, with FDR below 0.01 and a log2 fold change above 5 up to day 15 being required. Each bulk clonotype was labeled CD4 or CD8 based on which sequenced repertoire, CD4 or CD8, contained the clonotype at higher abundance. TCRdb reprocessing: public reads trimmed at Q25 with fastp, clones called with MiXCR, in-frame beta chains kept. A single entry per CDR3 protein holds the most common genes and DNA from its merged rows. The V and J calls and clone size come from TCRdb's table, not from the authors' own analysis. The sample contains hundreds of thousands of distinct CDR3 sequences, around an eighth of them found a single time. Of the sample, around 14% falls within the top ten clones.

To note about this clonotype: Its antigen specificity is not known. Within one base of it there is no much larger clone, and no base qualities were kept.

The treatment or condition label of this sample denotes: live attenuated yellow fever vaccine strain. At every blood-draw timepoint, two biological replicates of bulk PBMCs were collected. PBMCs were isolated from peripheral blood using a standard Ficoll-Paque protocol. TriZol was used to extract RNA from bulk PBMCs, from CD4 and CD8 fractions, and from dextramer-positive and dextramer-negative fractions. The receptor was derived from a young man who received the YFV17D yellow fever vaccine. The sequence joins TRBV20-1 to TRBJ2-2, with the D segment identity uncertain. The source material was PBMCs, sampled on the day of the yellow fever booster vaccination. This receptor has the CDR3 CSATDGSAGELFF. The nucleotide sequence is TGCAGTGCTACCGACGGTAGTGCCGGGGAGCTGTTTTTT.